This T cell receptor (beta chain) was sequenced during a study of cytomegalovirus exposure and HLA in healthy donors. Regarding the study as a whole: Association of a missense DCLRE1C variant with TCR beta V- and J-gene trimming was reported in a later analysis.

PCR involved 60 Vbeta and 13 Jbeta primers. Assay: immunoSEQ multiplex PCR; the TCRdb copy retains only in-frame clones and omits some. The data hold 150,000 to 250,000 clones, with approximately 78% observed a single time. Trimming stripped 0 bases from V and 5 bases from J, with 13 bases between. Germline CDR1 reads LGHNA; CDR2 reads YSLEER. The CDR3 extends over 15 amino acids. Notes on this clone: The antigen remains unidentified.

The receptor was derived from a woman between 50 and 59 years old in good health and CMV-seropositive. The rearrangement uses TRBV4-3 and TRBJ2-5, with D tentatively TRBD1 (5 bases). Sequencing was carried out using PBMCs. The CDR3 is CASSQEKGSFETQYF. The DNA for the CDR3 is TGCGCCAGCAGCCAAGAGAAGGGGTCGTTTGAGACCCAGTACTTC.